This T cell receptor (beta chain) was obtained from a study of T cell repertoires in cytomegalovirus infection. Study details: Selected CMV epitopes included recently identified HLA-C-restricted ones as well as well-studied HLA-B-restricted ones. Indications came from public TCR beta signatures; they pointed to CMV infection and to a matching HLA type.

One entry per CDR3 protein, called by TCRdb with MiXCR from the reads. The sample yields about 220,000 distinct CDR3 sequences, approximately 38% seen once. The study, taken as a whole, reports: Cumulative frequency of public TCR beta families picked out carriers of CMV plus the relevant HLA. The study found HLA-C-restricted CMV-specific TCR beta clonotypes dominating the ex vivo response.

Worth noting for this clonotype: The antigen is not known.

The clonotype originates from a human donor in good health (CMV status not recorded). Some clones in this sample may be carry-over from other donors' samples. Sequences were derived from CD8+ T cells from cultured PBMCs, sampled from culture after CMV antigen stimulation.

The CDR3 region is CASTPRGNYGYTF. CDR3 DNA: TGTGCCAGTACCCCCAGGGGAAACTATGGCTACACCTTC. The V and J genes are TRBV19 and TRBJ1-2; D is possibly TRBD1 (6 bases). The germline CDR1 and CDR2 sequences are LNHDA and SQIVND (reference sequence). CDR3 length equals 13 residues. With 7 bases removed from V and 2 bases from J, the gap between germline ends came to 11 bases.